Listed below are T cell receptor beta chains from one sample, sequenced in a study of shared T cell receptors in the human thymus. Profiled with immunoSEQ multiplex PCR; TCRdb holds only in-frame clones, not every one. Of some 640,000 clones in the sample, around 87% are singletons; the top ten hold roughly 0.0089%. The same data also went into a second study, on human thymus T cells.

The sequenced material came from thymocytes. Receptors originate from a boy under two years old with a congenital heart defect. The CDR3 runs from the conserved cysteine through the conserved F or W. The D gene is left open where the match is weak. Only part of the rows carry a size: once, few, many, or a class if the clone is expanded.

D | size | J | V | CDR3 | DNA
TRBD1 | . | TRBJ2-2 | TRBV2 | CASSVRDRDTGELFF | TGTGCCAGCAGTGTCCGGGACAGGGACACCGGGGAGCTGTTTTTT
. | . | TRBJ2-4 | TRBV9 | CASSVNGGKNIQYF | TGTGCCAGCAGCGTAAACGGGGGTAAAAACATTCAGTACTTC
. | . | TRBJ2-6 | TRBV7-2 | CASSLVRTAFYSGANVLTF | TGTGCCAGCAGCTTAGTTAGGACAGCTTTCTACTCTGGGGCCAACGTCCTGACTTTC
TRBD1 | . | TRBJ1-5 | TRBV28 | CASSPIWTGRGQPQHF | TGTGCCAGCAGTCCCATTTGGACAGGGCGGGGGCAGCCCCAGCATTTT
. | . | TRBJ2-7 | TRBV5-8 | CASSLTFIPPFEQYF | TGTGCCAGCAGCTTAACTTTTATACCCCCGTTCGAGCAGTACTTC
. | . | TRBJ1-2 | TRBV25-1 | CASSARGTISYGYTF | TGTGCCAGCAGTGCCCGGGGGACTATCTCGTATGGCTACACCTTC
TRBD1 | . | TRBJ2-7 | TRBV28 | CASSPPTGENVEQYF | TGTGCCAGCAGTCCGCCGACAGGGGAGAACGTCGAGCAGTACTTC
TRBD1 | . | TRBJ2-7 | TRBV28 | CASNGTGKYEQYF | TGTGCCAGCAACGGGACAGGGAAGTACGAGCAGTACTTC
TRBD1 | . | TRBJ1-4 | TRBV5-4 | CASSLGQGNEKLFF | TGTGCCAGCAGCTTGGGACAGGGTAATGAAAAACTGTTTTTT
. | . | TRBJ2-1 | TRBV5-8 | CASSLSARAYNEQFF | TGTGCCAGCAGCCTCTCCGCGAGGGCCTACAATGAGCAGTTCTTC
. | . | TRBJ1-5 | TRBV4-1 | CASSQDERAGEPGQPQHF | TGCGCCAGCAGCCAAGATGAGAGGGCAGGGGAGCCCGGACAGCCCCAGCATTTT
TRBD1 | . | TRBJ2-3 | TRBV7-6 | CASSSHRDRPEDTQYF | TGTGCCAGCAGCTCCCATCGGGACAGGCCAGAGGATACGCAGTATTTT
. | . | TRBJ1-2 | TRBV28 | CASSSQGWDYGYTF | TGTGCCAGCAGTTCACAGGGTTGGGACTATGGCTACACCTTC
. | once | TRBJ2-7 | TRBV7-6 | CASSLAPGTSSYEQYF | TGTGCCAGCAGCTTAGCGCCGGGGACTTCCAGCTACGAGCAGTACTTC
TRBD2 | once | TRBJ2-1 | TRBV4-3 | CASSQDLRGGPRIYNEQFF | TGCGCCAGCAGCCAAGACCTCCGGGGGGGCCCCCGGATCTACAATGAGCAGTTCTTC
. | . | TRBJ2-3 | TRBV10-3 | CAISDEGEDTQYF | TGTGCCATCAGTGACGAGGGTGAAGATACGCAGTATTTT
. | . | TRBJ2-2 | TRBV7-8 | CASSLDSGGLNGAGELFF | TGTGCCAGCAGCTTAGATTCTGGGGGCCTTAACGGGGCCGGGGAGCTGTTTTTT
. | . | TRBJ2-4 | TRBV25-1 | CASSEESPSRADQVIQYF | TGTGCCAGCAGTGAAGAGAGCCCCTCAAGAGCGGACCAAGTTATTCAGTACTTC
. | . | TRBJ2-7 | TRBV30 | CAWSVNVQALSEQYF | TGTGCCTGGAGTGTAAATGTTCAGGCTCTCTCCGAGCAGTACTTC
TRBD1 | once | TRBJ2-5 | TRBV27 | CASSLTGRGLETQYF | TGTGCCAGCAGTTTAACGGGCAGGGGGCTGGAGACCCAGTACTTC
TRBD1 | . | TRBJ1-2 | TRBV6-5 | CASSPPGQHYGYTF | TGTGCCAGCAGTCCCCCGGGACAGCACTATGGCTACACCTTC
. | . | TRBJ2-7 | TRBV29-1 | CSGRFGSSYEQYF | TGCAGCGGCAGGTTCGGCAGCTCCTACGAGCAGTACTTC
. | . | TRBJ2-7 | TRBV11-2 | CASSLDRRSGSTYEQYF | TGTGCCAGCAGCTTAGATCGCCGCAGCGGTTCTACCTACGAGCAGTACTTC
. | . | TRBJ2-7 | TRBV5-1 | CASSLVVGGSSSYEQYF | TGCGCCAGCAGCTTGGTAGTCGGCGGTTCTAGCTCCTACGAGCAGTACTTC
. | once | TRBJ2-7 | TRBV2 | CASSDRQGLRYEQYF | TGTGCCAGCAGTGACCGGCAGGGTCTCAGGTACGAGCAGTACTTC
TRBD1 | . | TRBJ1-2 | TRBV30 | CAWSVRDSDGYTF | TGTGCCTGGAGTGTAAGGGACAGCGATGGCTACACCTTC
TRBD1 | . | TRBJ1-5 | TRBV2 | CASDQGGGDQPQHF | TGTGCCAGCGATCAGGGGGGTGGGGATCAGCCCCAGCATTTT
TRBD1 | . | TRBJ1-2 | TRBV29-1 | CSVVQGNYGYTF | TGCAGCGTTGTACAGGGGAACTATGGCTACACCTTC
TRBD1 | . | TRBJ2-5 | TRBV25-1 | CASSGVTGGALQETQYF | TGTGCCAGCAGTGGCGTCACAGGGGGCGCCCTCCAAGAGACCCAGTACTTC
. | . | TRBJ2-7 | TRBV4-3 | CASSQDRSSEQYF | TGCGCCAGCAGCCAGGACAGATCATCCGAGCAGTACTTC